A single sample is the source of the 5 T cell receptor beta chains below, sequenced in a study of patients and donors after allogeneic stem cell transplantation. TCRdb reprocessed the RT-PCR reads via MiXCR and lists one record per CDR3 protein. Of roughly 960,000 distinct CDR3 sequences listed, around 17% were seen once; the top ten hold under 6.5%. Source material: blood, either unsorted or a sorted T cell fraction (not recorded which). Every receptor here comes from a human donor who was either an allogeneic HSCT recipient or a stem cell or donor lymphocyte infusion donor (not recorded which). It is not recorded whose cells these are; they may come from a transplant donor.

This clonotype turned up a few times. The chain carries TRBV11-2 and TRBJ2-1; D remains unclear. Trimming took 5 bases from V and 8 from J, leaving 16 bases between them. The CDR3 length is 14 residues. Germline V gives CDR1 SGHAT, CDR2 FQNNGV. The CDR3 DNA reads as TGTGCCAGCAGCGGAATGCAAGTACGCGATGAGCAGTTCTTC. Protein: CASSGMQVRDEQFF.

This clonotype showed up just a few times. The chain couples TRBV27 to TRBJ2-2, with D maybe TRBD2 (6 bases). Germline CDR1 reads MNHEY; CDR2 reads SMNVEV (reference sequence). This CDR3 has 17 residues. V lost 4 bases and J 6 bases, leaving 21 bases between the germline ends. The CDR3 sequence is CASSWGLGLPSPGELFF. The CDR3, as DNA: TGTGCCAGCAGTTGGGGCCTGGGACTCCCCTCCCCCGGGGAGCTGTTTTTT.

This clonotype occurred a few times. The chain has TRBV27 and TRBJ2-3; TRBD1 aligns across 8 bases. V shed 6 bases, J shed 2 bases, and the junction held 10 bases outside the gene matches. The CDR3 covers 16 residues. Germline CDR1 MNHEY, CDR2 SMNVEV (reference sequence). The CDR3 DNA sequence: TGTGCCAGCAGCTTAGGGGACAGGAGACTCACAGATACGCAGTATTTT. As protein: CASSLGDRRLTDTQYF.

This clonotype was seen a few times. The V and J genes are TRBV5-6 and TRBJ1-1, with a weak D call TRBD1 (5 bases). V was pared by 4 bases and J by 4 bases, with 11 bases between. The length of the CDR3 is 13 residues. Germline V gene lookup returns CDR1 SGHDT and CDR2 YYEEEE. The CDR3 DNA is TGTGCCAGCAGCCACACAGGTGCCACTGAAGCTTTCTTT. It encodes CASSHTGATEAFF. Together with reference TRBV5-6 and TRBJ1-1, the CDR3 gives the full variable domain: DAGVTQSPTHLIKTRGQQVTLRCSPKSGHDTVSWYQQALGQGPQFIFQYYEEEERQRGNFPDRFSGHQFPNYSSELNVNALLLGDSALYLCASSHTGATEAFFGQGTRLTVV.

This clonotype was picked up a small number of times. This chain joins TRBV6-1 and TRBJ1-1; D may be TRBD1 (5 bases). This CDR3 has 15 residues. The germline CDR1 and CDR2 sequences are MNHNS and SASEGT. Trimming took off 6 bases at V and 1 base at J, with 15 bases between the two ends. CDR3 protein: CASRGPGLKNTEAFF. The CDR3 DNA reads TGTGCCAGCAGGGGGCCAGGGCTCAAGAACACTGAAGCTTTCTTT.